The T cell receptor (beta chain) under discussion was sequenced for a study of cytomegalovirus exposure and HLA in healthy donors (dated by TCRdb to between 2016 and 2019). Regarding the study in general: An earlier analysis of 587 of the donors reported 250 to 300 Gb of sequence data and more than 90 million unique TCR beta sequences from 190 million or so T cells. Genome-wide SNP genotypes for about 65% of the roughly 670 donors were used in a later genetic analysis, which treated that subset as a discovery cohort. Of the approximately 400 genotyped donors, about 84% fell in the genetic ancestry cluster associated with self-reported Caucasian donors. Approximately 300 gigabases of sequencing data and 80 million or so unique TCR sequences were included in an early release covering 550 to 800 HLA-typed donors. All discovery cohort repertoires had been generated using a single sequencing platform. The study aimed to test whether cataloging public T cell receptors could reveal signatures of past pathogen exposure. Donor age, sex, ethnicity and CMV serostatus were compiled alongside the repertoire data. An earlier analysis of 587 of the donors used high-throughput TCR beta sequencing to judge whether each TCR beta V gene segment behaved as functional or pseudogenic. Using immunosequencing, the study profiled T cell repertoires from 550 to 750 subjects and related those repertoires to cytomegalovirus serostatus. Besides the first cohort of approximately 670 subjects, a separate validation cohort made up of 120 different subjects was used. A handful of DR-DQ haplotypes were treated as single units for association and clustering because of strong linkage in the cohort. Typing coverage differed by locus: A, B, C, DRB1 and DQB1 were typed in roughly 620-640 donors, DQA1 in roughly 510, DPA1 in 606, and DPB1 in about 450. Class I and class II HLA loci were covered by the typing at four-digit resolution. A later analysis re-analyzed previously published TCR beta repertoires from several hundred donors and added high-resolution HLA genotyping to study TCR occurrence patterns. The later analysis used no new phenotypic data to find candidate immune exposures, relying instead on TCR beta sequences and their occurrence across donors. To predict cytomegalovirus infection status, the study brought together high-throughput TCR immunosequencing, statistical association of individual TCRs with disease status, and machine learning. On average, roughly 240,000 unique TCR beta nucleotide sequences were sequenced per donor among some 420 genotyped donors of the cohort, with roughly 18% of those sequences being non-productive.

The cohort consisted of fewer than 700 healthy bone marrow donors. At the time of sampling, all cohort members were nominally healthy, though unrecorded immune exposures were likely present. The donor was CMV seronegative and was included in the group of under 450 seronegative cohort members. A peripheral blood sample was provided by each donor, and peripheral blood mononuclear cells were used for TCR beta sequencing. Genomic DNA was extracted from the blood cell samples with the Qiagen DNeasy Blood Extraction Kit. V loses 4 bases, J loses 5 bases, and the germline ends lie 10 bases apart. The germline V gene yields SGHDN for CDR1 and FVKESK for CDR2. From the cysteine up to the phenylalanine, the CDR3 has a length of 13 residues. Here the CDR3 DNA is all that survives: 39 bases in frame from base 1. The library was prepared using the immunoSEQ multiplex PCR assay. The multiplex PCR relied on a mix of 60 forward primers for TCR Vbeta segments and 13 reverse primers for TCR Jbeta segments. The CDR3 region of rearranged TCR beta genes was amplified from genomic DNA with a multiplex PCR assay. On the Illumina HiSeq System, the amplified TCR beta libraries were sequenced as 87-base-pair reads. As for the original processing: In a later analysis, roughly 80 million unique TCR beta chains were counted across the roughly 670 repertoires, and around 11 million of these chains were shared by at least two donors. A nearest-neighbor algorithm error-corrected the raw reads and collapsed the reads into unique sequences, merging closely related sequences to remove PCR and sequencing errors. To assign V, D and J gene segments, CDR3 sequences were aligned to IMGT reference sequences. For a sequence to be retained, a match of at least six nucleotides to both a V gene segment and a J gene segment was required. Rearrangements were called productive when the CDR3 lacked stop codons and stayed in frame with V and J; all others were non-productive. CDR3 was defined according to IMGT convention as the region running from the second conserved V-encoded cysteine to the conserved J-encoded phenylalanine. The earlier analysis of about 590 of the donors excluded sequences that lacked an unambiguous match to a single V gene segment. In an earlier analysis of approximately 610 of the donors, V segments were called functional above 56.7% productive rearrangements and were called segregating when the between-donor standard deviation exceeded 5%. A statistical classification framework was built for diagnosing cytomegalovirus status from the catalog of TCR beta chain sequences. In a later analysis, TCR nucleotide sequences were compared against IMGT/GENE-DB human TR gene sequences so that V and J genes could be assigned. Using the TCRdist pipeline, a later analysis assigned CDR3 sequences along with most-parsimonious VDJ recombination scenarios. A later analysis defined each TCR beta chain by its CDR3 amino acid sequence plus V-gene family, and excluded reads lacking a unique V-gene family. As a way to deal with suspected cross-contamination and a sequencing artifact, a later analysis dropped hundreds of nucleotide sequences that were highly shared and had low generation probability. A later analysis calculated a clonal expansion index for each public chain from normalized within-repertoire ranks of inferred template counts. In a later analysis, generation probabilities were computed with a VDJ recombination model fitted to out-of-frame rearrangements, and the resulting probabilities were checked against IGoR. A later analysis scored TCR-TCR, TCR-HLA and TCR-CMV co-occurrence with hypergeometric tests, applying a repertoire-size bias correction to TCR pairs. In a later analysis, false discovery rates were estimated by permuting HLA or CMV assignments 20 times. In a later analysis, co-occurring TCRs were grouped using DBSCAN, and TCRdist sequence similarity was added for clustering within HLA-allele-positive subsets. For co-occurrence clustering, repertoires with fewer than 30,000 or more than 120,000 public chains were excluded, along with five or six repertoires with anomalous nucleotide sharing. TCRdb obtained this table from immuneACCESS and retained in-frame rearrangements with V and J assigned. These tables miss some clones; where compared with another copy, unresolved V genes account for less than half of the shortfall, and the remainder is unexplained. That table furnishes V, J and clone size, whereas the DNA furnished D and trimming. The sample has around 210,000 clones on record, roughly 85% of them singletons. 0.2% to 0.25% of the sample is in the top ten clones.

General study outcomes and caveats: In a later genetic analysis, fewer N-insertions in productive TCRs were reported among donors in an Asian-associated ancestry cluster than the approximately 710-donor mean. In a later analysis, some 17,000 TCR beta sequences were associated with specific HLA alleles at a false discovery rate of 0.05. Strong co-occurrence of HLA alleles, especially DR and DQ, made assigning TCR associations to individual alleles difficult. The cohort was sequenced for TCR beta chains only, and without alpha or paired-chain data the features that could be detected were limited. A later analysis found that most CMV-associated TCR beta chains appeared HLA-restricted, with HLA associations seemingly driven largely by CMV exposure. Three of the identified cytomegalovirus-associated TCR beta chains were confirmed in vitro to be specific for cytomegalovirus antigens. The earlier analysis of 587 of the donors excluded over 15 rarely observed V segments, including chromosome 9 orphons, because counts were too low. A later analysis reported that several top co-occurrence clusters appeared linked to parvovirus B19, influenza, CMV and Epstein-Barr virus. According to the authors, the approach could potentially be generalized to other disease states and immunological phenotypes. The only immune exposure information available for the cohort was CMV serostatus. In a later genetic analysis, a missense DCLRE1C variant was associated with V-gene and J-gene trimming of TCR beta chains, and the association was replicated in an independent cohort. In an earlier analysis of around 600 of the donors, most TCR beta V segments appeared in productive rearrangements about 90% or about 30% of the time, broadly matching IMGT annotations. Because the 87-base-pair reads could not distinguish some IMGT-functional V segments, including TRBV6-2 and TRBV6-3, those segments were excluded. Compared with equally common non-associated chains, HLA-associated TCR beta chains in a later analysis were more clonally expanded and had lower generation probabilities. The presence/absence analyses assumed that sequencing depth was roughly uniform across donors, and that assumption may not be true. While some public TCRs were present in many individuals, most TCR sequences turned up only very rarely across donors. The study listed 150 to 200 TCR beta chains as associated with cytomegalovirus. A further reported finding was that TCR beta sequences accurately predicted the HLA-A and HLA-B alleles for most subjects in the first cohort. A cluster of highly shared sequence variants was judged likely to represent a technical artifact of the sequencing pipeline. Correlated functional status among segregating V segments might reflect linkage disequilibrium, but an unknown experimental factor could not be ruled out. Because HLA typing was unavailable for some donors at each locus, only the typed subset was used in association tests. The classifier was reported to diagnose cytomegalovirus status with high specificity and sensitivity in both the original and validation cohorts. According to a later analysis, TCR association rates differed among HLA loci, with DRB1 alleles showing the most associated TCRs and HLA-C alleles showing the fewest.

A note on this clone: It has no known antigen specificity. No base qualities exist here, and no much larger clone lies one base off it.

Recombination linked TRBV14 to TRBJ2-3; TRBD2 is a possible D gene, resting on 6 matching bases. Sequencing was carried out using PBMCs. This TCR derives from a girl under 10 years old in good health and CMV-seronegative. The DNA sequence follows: TGTGCCAGCAGCCCGCGACTAGGAGATACGCAGTATTTT. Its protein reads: CASSPRLGDTQYF.